These T cell receptor beta chains were read from a single sample in a study of blood T cell repertoires in COVID-19. TCRdb's table, derived via immunoSEQ multiplex PCR, lists solely in-frame clones and lacks some. This sample has about 170,000 clones; more than 75% occur once, and the top ten carry 2% to 2.5%. Sequencing was performed on peripheral blood. Every receptor here comes from a man aged 50-60 years who had recovered from COVID-19. CDR3s include the opening cysteine and the closing phenylalanine or tryptophan. Each record gives: V gene, D gene, J gene, clone size, CDR3 DNA, CDR3 protein. D genes are given only for firm matches. A clone size is listed for some rows: how often the clone was seen (once, few, many), or a class if it is expanded.

TRBV6-6,NA,TRBJ1-3,few,TGTGCCAGCAGTACCCAGGGCTCCGGGAACACCATATATTTT,CASSTQGSGNTIYF
TRBV9,TRBD2,TRBJ2-7,NA,TGTGCCAGCAGCCCCCGGGGGCTAGCGGGATCGAACGAGCAGTACTTC,CASSPRGLAGSNEQYF
TRBV6-1,NA,TRBJ1-1,NA,TGTGCCAGCAGTGAAAATCAGAACACTGAAGCTTTCTTT,CASSENQNTEAFF
TRBV19,TRBD1,TRBJ1-5,NA,TGTGCCAGTAGTGGACAGGGGGTGAGCAATCAGCCCCAGCATTTT,CASSGQGVSNQPQHF
TRBV6-5,TRBD1,TRBJ1-1,NA,TGTGCCAGCAGACTTACAGGGGCGAACACTGAAGCTTTCTTT,CASRLTGANTEAFF
TRBV7-2,NA,TRBJ1-6,NA,TGTGCCAGCAGCTTTGCGAGGAGCAGCTCCTATAATTCACCCCTCCACTTT,CASSFARSSSYNSPLHF
TRBV29-1,TRBD1,TRBJ2-3,NA,TGCAGCGTTCGGACAGGGCCAGATACGCAGTATTTT,CSVRTGPDTQYF
TRBV29-1,TRBD1,TRBJ2-7,many,TGCAGCGTTGAGGGACAGCGGCTATACGAGCAGTACTTC,CSVEGQRLYEQYF
TRBV6-6,NA,TRBJ1-2,NA,TGTGCCAGCAGAATTCAATCGGGAGGGAACTATGGCTACACCTTC,CASRIQSGGNYGYTF
TRBV27,NA,TRBJ2-7,once,TGTGCCAGCAGCAAGTCCTCCAGGCACACCTACGAGCAGTACTTC,CASSKSSRHTYEQYF
TRBV6-2/TRBV6-3,TRBD2,TRBJ2-1,NA,TGTGCCAGCAGTTTACTAGCGGGAAATATCTACAATGAGCAGTTCTTC,CASSLLAGNIYNEQFF
TRBV2,NA,TRBJ1-3,NA,TGTGCCAGCAGTGAAGGCTCAGGGGCCGGAAACACCATATATTTT,CASSEGSGAGNTIYF
TRBV7-2,NA,TRBJ2-3,NA,TGTGCCGGCGGATTGGCTAGCACAGATACGCAGTATTTT,CAGGLASTDTQYF
TRBV19,TRBD1,TRBJ2-2,NA,TGTGCCAGTAGGGGGTGGGGACAGGGGCCCACGAACACCGGGGAGCTGTTTTTT,CASRGWGQGPTNTGELFF
TRBV18,TRBD2,TRBJ2-1,NA,TGTGCCAGCTCACCAGAGACTAGCGGGAGCTACAATGAGCAGTTCTTC,CASSPETSGSYNEQFF
TRBV18,NA,TRBJ2-5,NA,TGTGCCAGCTCACCCAGACAGGAAGAGACCCAGTACTTC,CASSPRQEETQYF
TRBV3-1/TRBV3-2,TRBD1,TRBJ2-5,NA,TGTGCCAGCTTTGACCGGGACAGGGGTAGGGAGACCCAGTACTTC,CASFDRDRGRETQYF
TRBV6-1,TRBD1,TRBJ1-5,NA,TGTGCCAGCAGTGAAGGGCAGGGGGGCCAGCCCCAGCATTTT,CASSEGQGGQPQHF
TRBV3-1/TRBV3-2,TRBD2,TRBJ2-7,NA,TGTGCCAGCAGCCAGGGAGCGGGAGTGGGATACGAGCAGTACTTC,CASSQGAGVGYEQYF
TRBV7-2,TRBD2,TRBJ2-3,NA,TGTGCCAGCAGCCCTAGCGGGAGAGGGACAGATACGCAGTATTTT,CASSPSGRGTDTQYF
TRBV10-3,NA,TRBJ2-3,once,TGTGCCATCAGTGAGCCGGACAGTGGCAAGGATAGCACAGATACGCAGTATTTT,CAISEPDSGKDSTDTQYF
TRBV7-2,TRBD2,TRBJ2-3,NA,TGTGCCAGCACCCGTTTAGCGGGAGGCGATACGCAGTATTTT,CASTRLAGGDTQYF
TRBV5-4,TRBD1,TRBJ2-6,NA,TGTGCCAGCAGCGCCCAGACAGGGACTGGGGCCAACGTCCTGACTTTC,CASSAQTGTGANVLTF
TRBV28,TRBD2,TRBJ2-2,NA,TGTGGCGGGGGGGCCGACACCGGGGAGCTGTTTTTT,CGGGADTGELFF
TRBV9,NA,TRBJ1-2,NA,TGTGCCAGCAGCCTCGCCCGGGGAACGCTTAACTATGGCTACACCTTC,CASSLARGTLNYGYTF
TRBV29-1,NA,TRBJ1-4,NA,TGCAGCGTTGAGACGGGGGGCGGCGAAAAACTGTTTTTT,CSVETGGGEKLFF
TRBV10-3,NA,TRBJ2-1,once,TGTGCCATCAGTGGCGAGGCCAGCTCCTACAATGAGCAGTTCTTC,CAISGEASSYNEQFF
TRBV7-9,NA,TRBJ1-6,once,TGTGCCAGCAGCTTAGGAGGATTTAATTCACCCCTCCACTTT,CASSLGGFNSPLHF
TRBV10-3,TRBD1,TRBJ2-2,NA,TGTGCCATCAGTGAGGGGACAGGGGGGCCCGGGGAGCTGTTTTTT,CAISEGTGGPGELFF
TRBV19,TRBD1,TRBJ1-5,NA,TGTGCCAGTAGTCTGAACAGGGGGTTGAATCAGCCCCAGCATTTT,CASSLNRGLNQPQHF
TRBV5-1,TRBD1,TRBJ2-1,NA,TGCGCCAGCAGCTCGGGGACAGGGTCCTACAATGAGCAGTTCTTC,CASSSGTGSYNEQFF
TRBV6-5,NA,TRBJ2-3,NA,TGTGCCAGCAGGCGAGGGTGGGCAGATACGCAGTATTTT,CASRRGWADTQYF
TRBV2,TRBD2,TRBJ2-1,NA,TGTGCCAGCAGTGTCCGGGGGGGCGGGAATGAGCAGTTCTTC,CASSVRGGGNEQFF
TRBV6-2/TRBV6-3,NA,TRBJ2-5,NA,TGTGCCAGCAGTCCCCGGGGTTTCCAAGAGACCCAGTACTTC,CASSPRGFQETQYF
TRBV5-1,NA,TRBJ2-2,NA,TGCGCCAGCAGCTTGGGACAGTACACCGGGGAGCTGTTTTTT,CASSLGQYTGELFF
TRBV9,TRBD2,TRBJ2-1,NA,TGTGCCAGCAGCGCTACTAGCGGCTCCTACAATGAGCAGTTCTTC,CASSATSGSYNEQFF
TRBV19,NA,TRBJ1-1,NA,TGTGCCAGTAGTATCAGACCGGGGAACACTGAAGCTTTCTTT,CASSIRPGNTEAFF
TRBV6-2/TRBV6-3,TRBD1,TRBJ2-1,NA,TGTGCCAGCAGTTATATAGGGACAGGGGGGGGTGAGCAGTTCTTC,CASSYIGTGGGEQFF
TRBV3-1/TRBV3-2,NA,TRBJ2-3,NA,TGTGCCAGCAGCGCCCCACGTGGGAGCTTCACAGATACGCAGTATTTT,CASSAPRGSFTDTQYF
TRBV2,NA,TRBJ1-2,NA,TGTGCCAGCAAGGGCAGGGACTATGGCTACACCTTC,CASKGRDYGYTF
TRBV18,TRBD1,TRBJ1-4,NA,TGTGCCAGCTCAGACAGGGAGAATGAAAAACTGTTTTTT,CASSDRENEKLFF
TRBV5-4,TRBD2,TRBJ2-1,NA,TGTGCCAGCAGCTTGGCCGCTAGCGGGGACAATGAGCAGTTCTTC,CASSLAASGDNEQFF
TRBV28,NA,TRBJ1-5,NA,TGTGCCAGCAGTTTTTCGGCAGGGTATCAGCCCCAGCATTTT,CASSFSAGYQPQHF
TRBV5-3,TRBD2,TRBJ2-7,NA,TGTGCCAGAAGCCCTCGGGGGGGTAGCGAGCAGTACTTC,CARSPRGGSEQYF
TRBV12-5,TRBD1,TRBJ1-2,NA,TGTGCTAGTGGTTTGGTACTAGGGACAGGGGTTGGCTACACCTTC,CASGLVLGTGVGYTF
TRBV11-2,NA,TRBJ2-7,NA,TGTGCCAGCAGCCCCACAGGGTACGAGCAGTACTTC,CASSPTGYEQYF
TRBV7-9,TRBD1,TRBJ2-7,NA,TGTGCCAGCAGCTTATTAGGGACAGGGGACCACGAGCAGTACTTC,CASSLLGTGDHEQYF
TRBV3-1/TRBV3-2,NA,TRBJ2-2,few,TGTGCCAGCAGCCAACGGCAGGGAACCAACACCGGGGAGCTGTTTTTT,CASSQRQGTNTGELFF
TRBV5-1,NA,TRBJ2-7,NA,TGCGCCAGCAGCGGGCAGGGTTACGAGCAGTACTTC,CASSGQGYEQYF
TRBV7-2,NA,TRBJ2-2,NA,TGTGCCAGCAGCTTAGTGGCAGGCGGGACCGGGGAGCTGTTTTTT,CASSLVAGGTGELFF
TRBV6-5,TRBD1,TRBJ2-5,NA,TGTGCCAGCAGGACAGGGGTCGGGGAGACCCAGTACTTC,CASRTGVGETQYF
TRBV4-3,TRBD1,TRBJ2-2,NA,TGCGCCAGCAGCCGCAACAGGGGCACCGGGGAGCTGTTTTTT,CASSRNRGTGELFF
TRBV18,TRBD1,TRBJ1-5,NA,TGTGCCAGCTCACAAGGGACAGGGCCTCAGCCCCAGCATTTT,CASSQGTGPQPQHF
TRBV7-3,TRBD2,TRBJ2-3,NA,TGTGCCAGCAGCTTGCTCGGACTAGCGGGAGTGACAGATACGCAGTATTTT,CASSLLGLAGVTDTQYF
TRBV6-5,TRBD2,TRBJ2-3,NA,TGTGCCAGCAGTTACGAAATAGCGGGGGGACTAGATACGCAGTATTTT,CASSYEIAGGLDTQYF
TRBV7-9,NA,TRBJ2-7,NA,TGTGCCAGCAGCTCCCCTTCGGACATTCAGTACGAGCAGTACTTC,CASSSPSDIQYEQYF
TRBV6-1,TRBD1,TRBJ2-7,NA,TGTGCCAGCAGTGAATCCTACAGGGGCTACGAGCAGTACTTC,CASSESYRGYEQYF